This entry lists 18 T cell receptor beta chains sequenced from one sample in a study of shared clonotypes between healthy human individuals (dated by TCRdb to about 2020). Library prep was done by the immunoSEQ multiplex PCR assay. TCRdb obtained this table from immuneACCESS and retained in-frame rearrangements with V and J assigned. These tables miss some clones; where compared with another copy, unresolved V genes account for less than half of the shortfall, and the remainder is unexplained. The sample data list hundreds of thousands of clones, and roughly 96% of these were observed just once. Clones ranked in the top ten supply more than 0.085% of the sample. For the CD8 naive samples, CD45RO-negative cells were positively selected for CCR7, yielding a CD45RA+CCR7+ population from which TemRA cells were excluded. Sequencing used naive CD8+ T cells sorted from blood. According to the study, the label for this sample's cell subset or site signals: CD45RA+CCR7+. Source of these receptors: a woman aged 25 to 39 in good health.

V usage is TRBV27 and J usage is TRBJ2-7, with TRBD1 matching 10 bases. J lost 3 bases, V lost 2 bases, and 1 base had no gene match. The CDR3 contains 14 residues. In germline, CDR1 is MNHEY, CDR2 SMNVEV (reference sequence). The CDR3 loop is CASSLGDRGYEQYF. CDR3 in DNA: TGTGCCAGCAGTTTAGGGGACAGGGGCTACGAGCAGTACTTC.

About this clone itself: Other DNA variants within this sample encode the same CDR3. The rearrangement joins TRBV9 to TRBJ2-2; D remains ambiguous. The CDR3 is made up of 14 amino acids. Trimming cost V 0 bases and J 6 bases, with 9 bases left between them. The V gene's germline CDR1 is SGDLS and CDR2 YYNGEE. The CDR3: CASSVAWGSGELFF. Written as DNA, the CDR3 is TGTGCCAGCAGCGTAGCTTGGGGTTCCGGGGAGCTGTTTTTT.

The V call is TRBV5-4, the J call TRBJ2-1; the match to TRBD1 covers 12 bases. Germline V gene sequence: CDR1 SGHNT, CDR2 YYREEE (reference sequence). The ends lost 4 bases at V and 7 bases at J; junction bases unmatched: 3. This CDR3 has 14 residues. This chain's CDR3 is CASSPGQGANEQFF. The CDR3 DNA is TGTGCCAGCAGCCCGGGACAGGGGGCTAATGAGCAGTTCTTC.

This chain joins TRBV14 and TRBJ1-4, with D possibly being TRBD1 (6 bases). This CDR3 is 17 amino acids long. Trimming took 3 bases from V and 2 from J, leaving 16 bases between them. Per the germline V gene, CDR1 is SGHDN and CDR2 is FVKESK. Written as DNA, the CDR3 is TGTGCCAGCAGCCACGCAGGGGACCGCGGGACTAATGAAAAACTGTTTTTT. Its translation is CASSHAGDRGTNEKLFF.

The chain recombines TRBV13 with TRBJ2-1; TRBD2 aligns across 8 bases. CDR1 PRHDT and CDR2 FYEKMQ come from the germline V gene (reference sequence). The trim removed 3 bases at V and 6 bases at J, leaving 10 bases unmatched. The CDR3 has 16 residues. CDR3 sequence reads: CASSFRSRGGFNEQFF. The CDR3 DNA follows: TGTGCCAGCAGCTTCCGTTCTCGGGGGGGATTCAATGAGCAGTTCTTC.

CDR3 loop: CASSSGTSNEQFF. In DNA, the CDR3 is TGTGCCAGCAGTTCCGGGACTAGCAATGAGCAGTTCTTC. J is TRBJ2-1 and V is TRBV5-4, with 8 bases aligning to TRBD2. The CDR3 totals 13 residues. CDR1 is SGHNT and CDR2 is YYREEE in the germline V gene (reference sequence). J gave up 6 bases and V 5 bases, and 4 bases lay outside the gene matches.

The gene calls are TRBV27 and TRBJ1-1; D may be TRBD1 (6 bases). The V end was cut by 6 bases, the J end by 3 bases, with 14 bases between. The CDR3 has 14 residues. Germline lookup yields CDR1 MNHEY and CDR2 SMNVEV (reference sequence). The CDR3 is CASSLWGPDTEAFF. The CDR3 nucleotides read TGTGCCAGCAGCCTCTGGGGGCCGGACACTGAAGCTTTCTTT.

J is TRBJ2-2 and V is TRBV6-1; unclear D gene. Germline V CDR1 and CDR2: MNHNS, SASEGT. The CDR3 is 14 residues long. Trimming took 1 base from V and 5 from J, leaving 8 bases between them. The CDR3 DNA reads TGTGCCAGCAGTGAAGTCGGCGATACCGGGGAGCTGTTTTTT. Its protein product is CASSEVGDTGELFF.

The V and J genes are TRBV10-1 and TRBJ2-7; D not certain. The CDR3 covers 11 residues. In germline, CDR1 is WNHNN, CDR2 SYGVQD (reference sequence). Trimming removed 2 bases at V and 6 bases at J, with 5 bases between. CDR3 sequence: CASSEGVEQYF. CDR3 DNA: TGCGCCAGCAGTGAGGGGGTCGAGCAGTACTTC.

This sequence joins TRBV6-5 and TRBJ1-1; D gene unclear. The CDR3 loop spans 14 amino acids. CDR1 MNHEY and CDR2 SVGAGI come from the germline V gene. The germline V and J ends were trimmed by 8 bases and 4 bases, with 17 bases remaining between them. This CDR3 is CASYDSGGPTEAFF. The CDR3 nucleotides read TGTGCCAGCTACGATTCGGGCGGGCCCACTGAAGCTTTCTTT.

The V call is TRBV4-1, the J call TRBJ2-5; TRBD1 matches 8 bases. The J call may be faulty, since TRBJ2-7 better matches the DNA end. Germline CDR1 MGHRA, CDR2 YSYEKL. The CDR3 has 15 residues. DNA of the CDR3: TGCGCCAGCAGCCAAGGACAGGGGAGCTCCTACGAGCAGTACTTC. It is translated as CASSQGQGSSYEQYF.

The chain has TRBV2 and TRBJ2-1; TRBD2 matches 12 bases. Trimming took 3 bases from V and 0 from J; bases not matched to a gene: 9. The CDR3 consists of 19 residues. Per germline, CDR1 SNHLY and CDR2 FYNNEI. The DNA of the CDR3 is TGTGCCAGCAGTGACCGGACTAGCGGGACCGTCCCCTCCTACAATGAGCAGTTCTTC. This translates into CASSDRTSGTVPSYNEQFF.

This chain links TRBV5-1 with TRBJ2-2; tentative D call: TRBD1 (5 bases). Germline CDR1 is SGHRS and CDR2 is YFSETQ. V was pared by 0 bases and J by 1 base, with 19 bases between. CDR3 length: 19 residues. The DNA of the CDR3 is TGCGCCAGCAGCTTGGCTGGGGCCCAGTACGGTATGAACACCGGGGAGCTGTTTTTT. As protein: CASSLAGAQYGMNTGELFF.

This clone was detected a few times. The V call is TRBV5-6, the J call TRBJ1-1, with D perhaps TRBD1 (5 bases). The CDR3 consists of 13 residues. The germline V gene encodes CDR1 SGHDT and CDR2 YYEEEE. Between the trimmed V and J ends, which lost 4 bases and 11 bases, there was a span of 18 bases. CDR3 sequence reads: CASSEGGGVRAFF. The CDR3 nucleotides are TGTGCCAGCAGCGAGGGAGGAGGGGTGAGGGCTTTCTTT.

The chain is built from TRBV27 and TRBJ1-5; no definite D call. Germline values: CDR1 MNHEY, CDR2 SMNVEV (reference sequence). The V end was cut by 4 bases, the J end by 4 bases, with 11 bases between. The CDR3 spans 14 residues. As DNA, the CDR3 is TGTGCCAGCAGTTCCGGGGTGAGTAATCAGCCCCAGCATTTT. This gives the protein CASSSGVSNQPQHF.

The chain carries TRBV28 and TRBJ2-5; 8 positions match TRBD2. CDR3 length: 17 amino acids. J lost 2 bases, V lost 5 bases, and 13 bases had no gene match. From germline, CDR1 is MDHEN and CDR2 SYDVKM. The CDR3 DNA sequence: TGTGCCAGCAGTGGGCGGGGGGCTCGCCGGGTACAAGAGACCCAGTACTTC. This sequence encodes CASSGRGARRVQETQYF.

This clone appeared once. This sequence joins TRBV5-6 and TRBJ2-1; D perhaps matches TRBD2 (6 bases). Trimming cost V 2 bases and J 0 bases, with 12 bases left between them. The CDR3 has 16 residues. In germline, CDR1 is SGHDT, CDR2 YYEEEE. CDR3 coding DNA: TGTGCCAGCAGCTTTCTGACTAGAGGCTCCTACAATGAGCAGTTCTTC. It translates to CASSFLTRGSYNEQFF.

The CDR3 loop is CASSFGGAETQYF. DNA of the CDR3: TGTGCCAGCAGCTTTGGGGGGGCGGAGACCCAGTACTTC. The chain uses TRBV28 and TRBJ2-5; possible D gene TRBD2, 7 bases. CDR1 and CDR2 from the germline V gene are MDHEN and SYDVKM. This CDR3 is 13 amino acids long. The V and J ends lost 6 bases and 5 bases respectively, with 13 bases between them.